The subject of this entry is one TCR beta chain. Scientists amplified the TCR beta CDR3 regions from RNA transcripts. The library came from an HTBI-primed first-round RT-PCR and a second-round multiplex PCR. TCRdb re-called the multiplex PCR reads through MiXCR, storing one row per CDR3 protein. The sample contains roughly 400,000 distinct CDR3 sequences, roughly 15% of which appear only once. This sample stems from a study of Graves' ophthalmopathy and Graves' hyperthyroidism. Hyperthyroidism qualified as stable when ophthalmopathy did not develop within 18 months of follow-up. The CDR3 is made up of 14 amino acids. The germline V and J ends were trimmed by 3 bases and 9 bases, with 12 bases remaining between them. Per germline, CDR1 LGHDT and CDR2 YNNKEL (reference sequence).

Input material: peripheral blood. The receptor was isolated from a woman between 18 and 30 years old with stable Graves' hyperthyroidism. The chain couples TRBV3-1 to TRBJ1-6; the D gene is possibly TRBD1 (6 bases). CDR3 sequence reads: CASSQAAGVSPLHF. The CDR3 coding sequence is TGTGCCAGCAGCCAGGCCGCAGGGGTTTCACCCCTCCACTTT.